The 19 T cell receptor beta chains below come from one sample, sequenced in a study of control samples from healthy donors and cancer patients. The data were produced by immunoSEQ multiplex PCR, yet TCRdb's version contains in-frame clones alone and is incomplete. The sample records 150,000 to 200,000 clones, about 87% being singletons. Specimen: blood. Source of these receptors: a man aged 30 to 39 in good health.

The chain joins TRBV15 to TRBJ2-7; tentative D call: TRBD2 (6 bases). Per the germline V gene, CDR1 is LNHNV and CDR2 is YYDKDF (reference sequence). This CDR3 has 16 residues. V lost 4 bases and J lost 6, with 22 bases in between. For the CDR3, the DNA is TGTGCCACCAGCAACAACGTTCCGGGGACTTTCCCCGAGCAGTACTTC. Amino acid sequence: CATSNNVPGTFPEQYF.

This chain connects TRBV18 to TRBJ2-1, with D tentatively TRBD2 (5 bases). The CDR3 sequence is 16 residues long. CDR1 and CDR2 (germline): KGHSH, LQKENI. The V gene lost 0 bases and the J gene lost 8 bases, with 17 bases spanning the gap. In DNA, the CDR3 is TGTGCCAGCTCACCACCAACCGGACTCCCAGGCTATGAGCAGTTCTTC. Amino acid sequence: CASSPPTGLPGYEQFF. Full variable domain (remainder filled in from reference TRBV18 and TRBJ2-1): NAGVMQNPRHLVRRRGQEARLRCSPMKGHSHVYWYRQLPEEGLKFMVYLQKENIIDESGMPKERFSAEFPKEGPSILRIQQVVRGDSAAYFCASSPPTGLPGYEQFFGPGTRLTVL.

The chain employs TRBV6-5 and TRBJ1-5; no clear D. Germline loops: CDR1 MNHEY, CDR2 SVGAGI. The CDR3 spans 14 residues. V lost 6 bases to trimming and J lost 9 bases, with 18 bases between them. This CDR3 is CASSERPPGLPQHF. The DNA of the CDR3 is TGTGCCAGCAGCGAGAGACCCCCCGGCCTGCCCCAGCATTTT.

This chain joins TRBV28 and TRBJ2-1; D is unresolved. The CDR3 contains 13 residues. The V gene lost 5 bases and the J gene lost 4 bases, with 9 bases spanning the gap. CDR1 and CDR2 (germline): MDHEN, SYDVKM. The CDR3 here is CASSHFTYNEQFF. CDR3 DNA: TGTGCCAGCAGTCACTTCACGTACAATGAGCAGTTCTTC.

The V and J genes are TRBV2 and TRBJ1-5; D gene unclear. The CDR3 sequence is 12 residues long. Trimming took off 6 bases at V and 9 bases at J, with 12 bases between the two ends. The germline CDR1 and CDR2 sequences are SNHLY and FYNNEI. The CDR3 loop reads CASSASKGPQHF. Here the CDR3 DNA reads TGTGCCAGCAGCGCCTCAAAGGGGCCCCAGCATTTT.

CDR3 coding DNA: TGTGCCAGTAGTGCACCCGGTATCGGGACAGGGGCGAATGAGCAGTTCTTC. Translated, it gives CASSAPGIGTGANEQFF. The chain uses TRBV19 and TRBJ2-1; 10 bases line up with TRBD1. The CDR3 has 17 amino acids. Germline lookup yields CDR1 LNHDA and CDR2 SQIVND (reference sequence). The V gene end was trimmed by 5 bases and the J gene end by 7 bases; junction bases not matched to a gene: 14.

The V gene is TRBV24-1, the J gene TRBJ1-2; no definite D call. The CDR3 has 12 residues. V was trimmed by 8 bases and J by 3 bases, leaving 9 bases between them. CDR1 KGHDR and CDR2 SFDVKD come from the germline V gene. The DNA for the CDR3 is TGTGCCACCAAGCCGGAGGACTATGGCTACACCTTC. Amino acid sequence: CATKPEDYGYTF.

V gene TRBV7-3 combines with J gene TRBJ2-1; 7 positions match TRBD2. This CDR3 region has 15 residues. With 5 bases clipped from V and 5 bases from J, the junction kept 9 bases outside the gene matches. The germline V gene has CDR1 SGHTA and CDR2 FQGTGA. CDR3 nucleotide sequence: TGTGCCAGCAGCCCCCCCGGGACTACCAACAATGAGCAGTTCTTC. Encoded protein: CASSPPGTTNNEQFF.

This chain joins TRBV24-1 and TRBJ2-7; possibly TRBD1 for D (6 bases). The CDR3 length is 16 residues. Germline V CDR1 and CDR2: KGHDR, SFDVKD. V lost 3 bases to trimming and J lost 3 bases, with 17 bases between them. CDR3 protein: CATSDQRDTGIYEQYF. The DNA for the CDR3 is TGTGCCACCAGTGATCAAAGGGACACCGGCATCTACGAGCAGTACTTC.

V usage is TRBV15 and J usage is TRBJ2-1, with D perhaps matching TRBD2 (5 bases). Trimming took 0 bases from V and 1 from J, leaving 19 bases between them. This CDR3 has 19 amino acids. Germline V gives CDR1 LNHNV, CDR2 YYDKDF (reference sequence). The DNA for the CDR3 is TGTGCCACCAGCAGAGATCGCCAAGAAGCTAGCAGGTCCTACAATGAGCAGTTCTTC. This sequence encodes CATSRDRQEASRSYNEQFF.

This CDR3 reads CARSLRKVKETQYF. The DNA of the CDR3 is TGTGCCAGAAGCTTAAGAAAAGTAAAAGAGACCCAGTACTTC. The chain couples TRBV5-3 to TRBJ2-5, with D unresolved. TRBV5-3 counts as an open reading frame of uncertain function. The V gene lost 2 bases and the J gene lost 3 bases, with 11 bases spanning the gap. The CDR3 is 14 amino acids.

The V and J genes are TRBV6-5 and TRBJ2-5; perhaps TRBD1 as D (5 bases). The V and J ends lost 5 bases and 1 base respectively, with 11 bases between them. The CDR3 is 14 residues long. Germline loops: CDR1 MNHEY, CDR2 SVGAGI. The CDR3: CASSRQNFQETQYF. The CDR3 region has the DNA TGTGCCAGCAGTCGACAGAATTTCCAAGAGACCCAGTACTTC.

This clone was picked up one time. The rearrangement links TRBV27 to TRBJ1-2, with TRBD1 identical over 10 bases. CDR1 is MNHEY, CDR2 SMNVEV, per germline (reference sequence). Trimming at V came to 5 bases and at J to 1 base, leaving 1 base not matched to a gene. This CDR3 is built from 14 residues. In DNA, the CDR3 is TGTGCCAGCAGTCGGACAGGGGGTAACTATGGCTACACCTTC. Encoded protein: CASSRTGGNYGYTF.

The rearrangement uses TRBV24-1 and TRBJ2-2; the D is unclear. The CDR3 runs 14 residues. The germline V gene has CDR1 KGHDR and CDR2 SFDVKD. Trimming took off 1 base at V and 6 bases at J, with 8 bases between the two ends. CDR3 in DNA: TGTGCCACCAGTGATTTTACGGACGCCGGGGAGCTGTTTTTT. This gives the protein CATSDFTDAGELFF.

This clone has only one observation. The chain recombines TRBV27 with TRBJ2-3; D gene uncertain. The CDR3 has 15 amino acids. CDR1 and CDR2 (germline): MNHEY, SMNVEV (reference sequence). V was shortened by 1 base and J by 1 base, with 9 bases between the two germline ends. DNA for the CDR3: TGTGCCAGCAGTTTATTCGGCCAGCGCACAGATACGCAGTATTTT. It specifies CASSLFGQRTDTQYF.

The chain combines TRBV25-1 with TRBJ1-1; D unclear. Germline CDR1 reads MGHDK; CDR2 reads SYGVNS. V was shortened by 3 bases and J by 11 bases, with 10 bases between the two germline ends. The CDR3 covers 11 residues. The CDR3 protein is CASSDRLEAFF. CDR3 DNA: TGTGCCAGCAGTGACCGTCTAGAGGCTTTCTTT.

This clone was found once. The chain uses TRBV4-1 and TRBJ2-1; tentative D call: TRBD2 (6 bases). Germline V gene data show CDR1 as MGHRA and CDR2 as YSYEKL. Trimming removed 4 bases from V and 8 bases from J, with 24 bases in between. This CDR3 spans 17 amino acids. CDR3 residues: CASSPSGVAASTYEQFF. The CDR3 DNA sequence: TGCGCCAGCAGCCCTTCGGGGGTAGCGGCCTCTACCTATGAGCAGTTCTTC.

The chain recombines TRBV19 with TRBJ2-7; D ambiguous. Trimming stripped 4 bases from V and 7 bases from J, with 23 bases between. Germline assignment: CDR1 LNHDA and CDR2 SQIVND (reference sequence). CDR3 length equals 16 residues. The CDR3 coding sequence is TGTGCCAGTAGTACTCCCCCGACTGGGTCCTTACGGGAGCAGTACTTC. Encoded protein: CASSTPPTGSLREQYF.

The J gene is TRBJ2-4, the V gene TRBV28; a weak D match, TRBD2 (5 bases). The length of the CDR3 is 14 residues. Trimming removed 4 bases from V and 9 bases from J, with 16 bases in between. In germline, CDR1 is MDHEN, CDR2 SYDVKM. CDR3: CASSSRESGVIQYF. DNA of the CDR3: TGTGCCAGCAGTTCTCGGGAATCAGGTGTCATTCAGTACTTC.